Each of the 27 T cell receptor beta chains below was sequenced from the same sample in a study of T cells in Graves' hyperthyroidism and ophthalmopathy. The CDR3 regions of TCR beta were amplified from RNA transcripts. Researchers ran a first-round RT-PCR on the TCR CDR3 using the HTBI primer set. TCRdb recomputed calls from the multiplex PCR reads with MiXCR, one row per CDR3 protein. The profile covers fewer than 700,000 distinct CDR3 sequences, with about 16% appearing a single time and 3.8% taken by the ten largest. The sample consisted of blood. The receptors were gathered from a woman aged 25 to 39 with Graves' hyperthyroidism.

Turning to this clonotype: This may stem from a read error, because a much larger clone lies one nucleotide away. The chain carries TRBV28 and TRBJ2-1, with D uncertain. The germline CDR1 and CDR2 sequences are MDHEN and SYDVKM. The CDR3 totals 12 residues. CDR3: CVSSLEANEQFF. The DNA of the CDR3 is TGTGTCAGCAGTTTAGAGGCAAATGAGCAGTTCTTC.

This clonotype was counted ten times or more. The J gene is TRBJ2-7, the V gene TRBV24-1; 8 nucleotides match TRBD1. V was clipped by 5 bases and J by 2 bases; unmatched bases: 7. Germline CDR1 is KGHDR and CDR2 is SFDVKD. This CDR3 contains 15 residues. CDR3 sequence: CATSAGTGRPYEQYF. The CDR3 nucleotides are TGTGCCACCAGTGCCGGGACAGGCCGACCCTACGAGCAGTACTTC.

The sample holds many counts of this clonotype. The CDR3, as DNA: TGTGCCAGCAGGACCGGGACTAGCAGCTACAATGAGCAGTTCTTC. It encodes CASRTGTSSYNEQFF. The chain couples TRBV12-3 or TRBV12-4 to TRBJ2-1; TRBD2 matches at 9 bases. Trimming removed 6 bases from V and 3 bases from J; junction bases left unmatched: 6. The CDR3 is made up of 15 amino acids.

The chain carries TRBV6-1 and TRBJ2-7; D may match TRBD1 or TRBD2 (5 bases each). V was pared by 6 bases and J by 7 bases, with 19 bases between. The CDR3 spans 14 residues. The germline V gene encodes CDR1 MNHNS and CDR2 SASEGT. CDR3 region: CASSPGTEALEQYF. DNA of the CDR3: TGTGCCAGCAGCCCCGGGACGGAGGCCCTGGAGCAGTACTTC.

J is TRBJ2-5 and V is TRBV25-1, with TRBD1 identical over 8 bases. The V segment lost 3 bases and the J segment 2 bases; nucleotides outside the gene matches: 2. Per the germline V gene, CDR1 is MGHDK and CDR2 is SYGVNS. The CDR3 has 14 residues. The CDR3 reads CASSDDRGQETQYF. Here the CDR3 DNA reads TGTGCCAGCAGTGACGACAGGGGACAAGAGACCCAGTACTTC.

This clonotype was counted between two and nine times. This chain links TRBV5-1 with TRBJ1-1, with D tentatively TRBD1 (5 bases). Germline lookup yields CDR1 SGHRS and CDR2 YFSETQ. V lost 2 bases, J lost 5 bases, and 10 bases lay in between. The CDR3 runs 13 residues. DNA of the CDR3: TGCGCCAGCAGCTTCCACGGGGCGACTGAAGCTTTCTTT. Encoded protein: CASSFHGATEAFF.

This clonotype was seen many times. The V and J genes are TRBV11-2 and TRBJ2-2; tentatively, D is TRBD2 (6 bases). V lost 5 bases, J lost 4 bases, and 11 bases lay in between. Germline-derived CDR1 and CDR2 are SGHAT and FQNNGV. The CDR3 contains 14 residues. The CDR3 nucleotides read TGTGCCAGCAGCCTAGCGTGGGGCACCGGGGAGCTGTTTTTT. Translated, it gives CASSLAWGTGELFF.

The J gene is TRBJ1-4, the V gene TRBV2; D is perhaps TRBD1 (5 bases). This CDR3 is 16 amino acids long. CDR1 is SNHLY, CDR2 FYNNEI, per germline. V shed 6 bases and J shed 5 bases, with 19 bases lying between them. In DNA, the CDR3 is TGTGCCAGCAGCGGCCGGGGGGAGGGTCGAAATGAAAAACTGTTTTTT. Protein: CASSGRGEGRNEKLFF.

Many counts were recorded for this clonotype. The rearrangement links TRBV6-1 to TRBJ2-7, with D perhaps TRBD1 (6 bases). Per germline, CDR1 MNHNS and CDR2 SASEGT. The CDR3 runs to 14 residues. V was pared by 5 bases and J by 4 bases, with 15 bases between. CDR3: CASSPVAGAYEQYF. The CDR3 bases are TGTGCCAGCAGTCCGGTGGCAGGGGCGTACGAGCAGTACTTC.

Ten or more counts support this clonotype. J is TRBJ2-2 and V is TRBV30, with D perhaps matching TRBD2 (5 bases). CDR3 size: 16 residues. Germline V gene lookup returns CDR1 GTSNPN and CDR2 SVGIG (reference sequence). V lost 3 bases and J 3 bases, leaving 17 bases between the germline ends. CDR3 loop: CAWRGSRDMYTGELFF. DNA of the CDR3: TGTGCCTGGAGGGGTAGTCGGGATATGTACACCGGGGAGCTGTTTTTT.

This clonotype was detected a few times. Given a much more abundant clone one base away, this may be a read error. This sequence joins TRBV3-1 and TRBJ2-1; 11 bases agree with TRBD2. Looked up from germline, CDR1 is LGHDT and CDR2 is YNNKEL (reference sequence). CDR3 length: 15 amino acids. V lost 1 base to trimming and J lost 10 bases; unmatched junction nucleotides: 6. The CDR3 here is CASSQGTSGYYEQFF. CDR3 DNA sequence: TGTGCCAGCAGCCAAGGGACTAGCGGGTACTACGAGCAGTTCTTC.

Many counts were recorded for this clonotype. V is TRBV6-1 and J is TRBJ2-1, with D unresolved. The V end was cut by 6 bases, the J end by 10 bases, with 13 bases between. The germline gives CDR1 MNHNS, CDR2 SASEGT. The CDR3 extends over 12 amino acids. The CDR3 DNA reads TGTGCCAGCAGACCGGAAGCTCGGGAGCAGTTCTTC. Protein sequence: CASRPEAREQFF.

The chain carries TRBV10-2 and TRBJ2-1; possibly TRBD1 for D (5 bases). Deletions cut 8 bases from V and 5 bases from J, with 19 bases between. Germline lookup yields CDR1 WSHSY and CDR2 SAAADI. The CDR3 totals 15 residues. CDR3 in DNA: TGCGCCAGCGGTACTCGGACACCCACAAACAATGAGCAGTTCTTC. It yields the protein CASGTRTPTNNEQFF.

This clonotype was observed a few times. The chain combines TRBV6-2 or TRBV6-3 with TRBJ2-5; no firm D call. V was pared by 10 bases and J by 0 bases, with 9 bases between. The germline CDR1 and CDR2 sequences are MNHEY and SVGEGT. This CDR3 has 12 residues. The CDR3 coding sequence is TGTGCCACCCGACTGTACCAAGAGACCCAGTACTTC. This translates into CATRLYQETQYF.

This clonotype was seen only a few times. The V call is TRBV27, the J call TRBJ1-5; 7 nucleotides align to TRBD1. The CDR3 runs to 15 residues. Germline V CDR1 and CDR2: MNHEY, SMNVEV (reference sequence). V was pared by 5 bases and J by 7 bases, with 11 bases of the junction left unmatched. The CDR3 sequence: CASSPLPTGRQPQHF. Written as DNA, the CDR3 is TGTGCCAGCAGTCCCCTCCCGACAGGGCGGCAGCCCCAGCATTTT.

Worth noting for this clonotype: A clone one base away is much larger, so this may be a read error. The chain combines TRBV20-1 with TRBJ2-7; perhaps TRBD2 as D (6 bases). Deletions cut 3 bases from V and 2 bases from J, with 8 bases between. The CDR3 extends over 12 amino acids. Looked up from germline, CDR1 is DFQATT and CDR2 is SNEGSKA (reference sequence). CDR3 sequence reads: CSASGSPYEQYF. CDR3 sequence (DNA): TGCAGTGCTAGCGGGAGCCCCTACGAGCAGTACTTC.

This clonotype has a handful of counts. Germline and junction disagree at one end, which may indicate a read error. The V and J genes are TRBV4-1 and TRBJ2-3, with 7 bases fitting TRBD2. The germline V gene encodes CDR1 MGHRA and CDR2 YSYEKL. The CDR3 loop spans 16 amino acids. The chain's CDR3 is CASSEELASYTDTQYF. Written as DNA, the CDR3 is TGCGCCAGCAGCGAAGAACTAGCGAGTTACACAGATACGCAGTATTTT.

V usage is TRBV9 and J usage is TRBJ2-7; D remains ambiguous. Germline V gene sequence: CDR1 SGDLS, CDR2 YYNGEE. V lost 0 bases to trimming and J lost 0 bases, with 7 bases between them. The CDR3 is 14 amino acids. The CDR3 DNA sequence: TGTGCCAGCAGCGTAGACAGTGCCTCCTACGAGCAGTACTTC. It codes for CASSVDSASYEQYF.

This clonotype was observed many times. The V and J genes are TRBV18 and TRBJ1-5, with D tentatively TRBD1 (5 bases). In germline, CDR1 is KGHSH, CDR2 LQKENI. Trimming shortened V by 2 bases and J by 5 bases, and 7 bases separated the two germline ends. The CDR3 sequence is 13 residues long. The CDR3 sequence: CASSPRDDQPQHF. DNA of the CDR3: TGTGCCAGCTCACCAAGGGACGATCAGCCCCAGCATTTT.

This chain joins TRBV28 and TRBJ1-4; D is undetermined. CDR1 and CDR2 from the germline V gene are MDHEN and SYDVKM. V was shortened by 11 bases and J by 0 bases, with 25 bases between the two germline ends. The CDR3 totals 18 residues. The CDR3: CAVAHGTDLVATNEKLFF. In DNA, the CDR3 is TGTGCCGTCGCCCATGGCACCGACCTAGTTGCAACTAATGAAAAACTGTTTTTT.

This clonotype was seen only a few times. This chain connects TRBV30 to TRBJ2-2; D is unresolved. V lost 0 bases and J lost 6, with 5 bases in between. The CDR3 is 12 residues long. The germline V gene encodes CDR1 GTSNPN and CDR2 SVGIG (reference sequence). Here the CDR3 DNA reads TGTGCCTGGAGTGTAAGGCCCGGGGAGCTGTTTTTT. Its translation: CAWSVRPGELFF.

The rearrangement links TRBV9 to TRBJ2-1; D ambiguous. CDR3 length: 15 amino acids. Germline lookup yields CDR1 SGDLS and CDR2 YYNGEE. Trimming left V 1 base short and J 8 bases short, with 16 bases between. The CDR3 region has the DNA TGTGCCAGCAGCGTATCCCCGTCCAGCCACCATGAGCAGTTCTTC. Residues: CASSVSPSSHHEQFF.

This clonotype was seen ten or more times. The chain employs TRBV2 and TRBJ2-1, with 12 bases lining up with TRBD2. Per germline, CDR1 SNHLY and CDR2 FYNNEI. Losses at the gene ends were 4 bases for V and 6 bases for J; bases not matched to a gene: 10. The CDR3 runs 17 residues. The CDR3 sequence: CASSATSGRGWANEQFF. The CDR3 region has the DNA TGTGCCAGCAGTGCGACTAGCGGGAGAGGGTGGGCCAATGAGCAGTTCTTC.

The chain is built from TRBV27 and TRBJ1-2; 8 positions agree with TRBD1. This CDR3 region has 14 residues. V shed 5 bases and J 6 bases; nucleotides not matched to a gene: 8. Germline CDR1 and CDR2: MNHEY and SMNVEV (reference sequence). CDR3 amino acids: CASSNQGAVDGYTF. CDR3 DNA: TGTGCCAGCAGTAACCAGGGGGCGGTGGATGGCTACACCTTC.

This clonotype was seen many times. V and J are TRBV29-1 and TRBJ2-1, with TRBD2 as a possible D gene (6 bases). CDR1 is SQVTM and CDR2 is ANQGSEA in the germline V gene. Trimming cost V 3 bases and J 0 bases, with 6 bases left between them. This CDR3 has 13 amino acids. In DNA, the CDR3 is TGCAGCGTTGACGGGAGCTCCTACAATGAGCAGTTCTTC. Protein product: CSVDGSSYNEQFF.

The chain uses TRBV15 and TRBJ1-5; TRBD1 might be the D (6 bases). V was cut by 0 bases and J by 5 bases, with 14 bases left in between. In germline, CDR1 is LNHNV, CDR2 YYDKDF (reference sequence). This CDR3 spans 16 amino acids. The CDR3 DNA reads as TGTGCCACCAGCAGAGAACTGACAGGTCCCTATCAGCCCCAGCATTTT. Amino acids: CATSRELTGPYQPQHF.

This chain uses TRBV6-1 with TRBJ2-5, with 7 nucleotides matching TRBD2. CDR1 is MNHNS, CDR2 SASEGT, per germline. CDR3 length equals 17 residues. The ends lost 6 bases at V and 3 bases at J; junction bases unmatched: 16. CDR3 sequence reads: CASSNLGGDLTEETQYF. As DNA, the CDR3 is TGTGCCAGCAGCAATTTGGGGGGGGACTTGACGGAAGAGACCCAGTACTTC.